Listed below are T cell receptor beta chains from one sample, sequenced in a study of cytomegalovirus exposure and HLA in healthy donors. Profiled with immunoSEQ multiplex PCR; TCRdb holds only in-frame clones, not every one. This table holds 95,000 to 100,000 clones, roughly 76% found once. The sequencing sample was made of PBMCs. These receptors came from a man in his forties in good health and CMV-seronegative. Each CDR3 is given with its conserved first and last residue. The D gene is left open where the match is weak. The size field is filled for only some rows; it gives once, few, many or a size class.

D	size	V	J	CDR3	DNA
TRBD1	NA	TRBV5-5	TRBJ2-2	CASSIRQGGTGELFF	TGTGCCAGCAGCATACGACAGGGGGGTACCGGGGAGCTGTTTTTT
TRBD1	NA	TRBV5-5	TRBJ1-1	CASSRDRNTEAFF	TGTGCCAGCAGCAGGGACAGGAACACTGAAGCTTTCTTT
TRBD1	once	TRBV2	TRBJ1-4	CASITDRGTNEKLFF	TGTGCCAGTATCACCGACAGGGGGACTAATGAAAAACTGTTTTTT
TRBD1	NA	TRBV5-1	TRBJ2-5	CASSWTGIGPKETQYF	TGCGCCAGCAGTTGGACAGGTATCGGGCCGAAAGAGACCCAGTACTTC
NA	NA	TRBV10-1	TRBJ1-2	CASSDSEAGYTF	TGCGCCAGCAGTGACTCGGAGGCTGGCTACACCTTC
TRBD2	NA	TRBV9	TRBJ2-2	CASSVTAGANTGELFF	TGTGCCAGCAGCGTGACCGCGGGGGCGAACACCGGGGAGCTGTTTTTT
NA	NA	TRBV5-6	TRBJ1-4	CASSRGGRGEKLFF	TGTGCCAGCAGTAGGGGGGGACGCGGTGAAAAACTGTTTTTT
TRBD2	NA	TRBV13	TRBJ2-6	CASSLEGGGSGGLSTGANVLTF	TGTGCCAGCAGCTTAGAGGGTGGGGGAAGCGGGGGGCTCTCTACTGGGGCCAACGTCCTGACTTTC
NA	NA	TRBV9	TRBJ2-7	CASSVGAEQYF	TGTGCCAGCAGCGTAGGGGCCGAGCAGTACTTC
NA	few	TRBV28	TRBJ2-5	CASTETRTQYF	TGTGCCAGCACCGAAACTCGGACCCAGTACTTC
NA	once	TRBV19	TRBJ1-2	CASSIHTQYGYTF	TGTGCCAGTAGTATTCACACGCAGTATGGCTACACCTTC
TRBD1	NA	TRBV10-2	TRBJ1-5	CASSDGDRGNQPQHF	TGCGCCAGCAGTGACGGGGACAGGGGCAATCAGCCCCAGCATTTT
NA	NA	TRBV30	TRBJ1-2	CAWSVRRGIHYGYTF	TGTGCCTGGAGTGTACGTCGGGGGATTCACTATGGCTACACCTTC
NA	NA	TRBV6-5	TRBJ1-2	CASSYSGPNYGYTF	TGTGCCAGCAGTTACTCTGGCCCTAACTATGGCTACACCTTC
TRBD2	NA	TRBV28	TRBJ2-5	CASSSGLAGQETQYF	TGTGCCAGCAGTTCTGGACTAGCGGGGCAAGAGACCCAGTACTTC
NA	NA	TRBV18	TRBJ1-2	CASSPMESKSGNYGYTF	TGTGCCAGCTCACCGATGGAGTCAAAGAGTGGTAACTATGGCTACACCTTC
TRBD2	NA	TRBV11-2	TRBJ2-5	CASSPSGGARETQYF	TGTGCCAGCAGCCCTAGCGGGGGGGCCCGAGAGACCCAGTACTTC
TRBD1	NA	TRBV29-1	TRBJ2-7	CSVDDRGRGQYF	TGCAGCGTTGACGACAGGGGGCGTGGGCAGTACTTC
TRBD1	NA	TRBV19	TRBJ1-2	CASSIGTGTDYGYTF	TGTGCCAGTAGTATCGGAACCGGGACAGATTATGGCTACACCTTC
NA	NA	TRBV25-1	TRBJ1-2	CASSEGAGVYTF	TGTGCCAGCAGTGAGGGGGCGGGGGTCTACACCTTC
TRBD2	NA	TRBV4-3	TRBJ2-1	CASSQDRSGGVQDEQFF	TGCGCCAGCAGCCAAGATCGTAGCGGGGGGGTTCAGGATGAGCAGTTCTTC
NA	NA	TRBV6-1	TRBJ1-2	CASKVGGDHGYTF	TGTGCCAGCAAAGTGGGGGGGGATCATGGCTACACCTTC
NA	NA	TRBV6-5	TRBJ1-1	CASRQTGVNTEAFF	TGTGCCAGCAGACAGACGGGGGTGAACACTGAAGCTTTCTTT
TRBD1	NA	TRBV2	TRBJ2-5	CASSGIMGRGRETQYF	TGTGCCAGCAGTGGGATTATGGGCAGGGGGCGAGAGACCCAGTACTTC